Below, one T cell receptor (beta chain) is given with its context. This clonotype was counted many times. The antigen it recognizes is unknown. The input lacks base qualities; no much larger clone sits a single base away. The entry originates in a study of T cells in Graves' hyperthyroidism and ophthalmopathy (dated by TCRdb to about 2019). For the study in its entirety: Peripheral blood samples were taken at the time of initial diagnosis, prior to any treatment. After sampling, hyperthyroidism patients received methimazole starting at 30 mg daily, and ophthalmopathy patients received high-dose intravenous methylprednisolone. In several Graves' hyperthyroidism patients, the study also compared T-cell repertoires from thyroid tissue with T-cell repertoires from blood. Prospective prediction of ophthalmopathy was tested in an independent validation cohort consisting of fewer than 20 hyperthyroidism patients and some 15 patients who later progressed to ophthalmopathy. The 85 to 100 discovery patients were randomly split 7:3 into training and test sets. A discovery cohort of about 100 patients, 43 with Graves' ophthalmopathy and under 60 with stable Graves' hyperthyroidism, was used to find distinguishing TCR V-J signatures. According to the paper, TCR Vbeta CDR3 sequencing was carried out on approximately 140 peripheral blood samples, which came from 40 to 45 ophthalmopathy, fewer than 80 hyperthyroidism and approximately 17 progressor patients. What the work shows at the level of the full study, not this receptor alone: During validation, the model predicted progression to ophthalmopathy a median of approximately 7 months ahead of onset, with almost 71% sensitivity and 72% to 85% specificity. A 13 V-J signature model separated ophthalmopathy from stable hyperthyroidism, with about 88% sensitivity and about 81% specificity in cross-validation and 80%/75% in testing. Most expanded thyroid clonotypes (frequency above 0.001) were also found in blood, which suggests that blood repertoires may mirror thyroid immune responses. No statistical method was used to set the sample size in advance, and investigators knew the group allocation.

The TCR beta CDR3 regions were amplified from the RNA transcripts. The first round of RT-PCR for the TCR CDR3 was performed with the HTBI primer set and the Qiagen OneStep RT-PCR kit. Libraries were constructed in a second round of multiplex PCR, after which size selection and purification were carried out. Paired-end sequencing of the libraries was performed with 100 bp reads on an Illumina HiSeq2000. Per the original workflow: SOAPnuke was used to process the raw data, throwing out any read that contained adapters or uncalled bases, had a mean Phred below 15, or lacked an exact constant-primer or identifier match. COPE v1.2.5 was used to merge the high-quality paired reads, and each unique nucleotide sequence was defined as a clonotype. MiTCR v1.1 was used to align the clonotypes against IMGT TRBV, TRBD and TRBJ reference segments. The analysis was restricted to V-J combinations with a frequency above 0.0001, which together covered 98% to 99.2% of the repertoires. The TCS score was defined as F50 (clonal expansion) divided by E x V (chaos), with BLOSUM62-based TCRdist calculated between CDR3 peptides within each V-J. Welch's t-statistics and random forest reduced 500 to 550 V-J features to 10 to 15, which were used in a naive Bayes classifier (R e1071). TCRdb reanalyzed the raw reads on its own, using fastp at Q25 for trimming and MiXCR for clone calling, and kept in-frame beta chains. For every CDR3 protein sequence, its rows merge into one entry that carries the most common genes and DNA. TCRdb's processing, not the authors', yielded these V and J calls. The sample yields fewer than 110,000 distinct CDR3 sequences; about 17% were counted once. The top ten constitute less than 50% of the sample.

A patient counted as having stable Graves' hyperthyroidism if no progression to ophthalmopathy occurred over 18 months of follow-up. Hyperthyroidism patients were newly diagnosed, with disease duration under 2 months, and aged 18 to 65 years. The study excluded patients with uncontrolled infections, other autoimmune diseases, pregnancy or lactation. Clinical symptoms, serum thyroxine and TRAb, thyroid ultrasound, and orbital computed tomography formed the basis for the diagnoses. PBMCs were isolated from about 10 ml of fresh peripheral blood by Ficoll-Paque density gradient centrifugation. Total RNA was extracted with Trizol reagent, and quality was checked on an Agilent 2100 Bioanalyzer. Sequences LGHNA (CDR1) and YNFKEQ (CDR2) are obtained from the germline V gene. The CDR3 covers 15 residues, taking in both the cysteine and the phenylalanine. The CDR3 DNA has 45 bases and is translated from base 1. V and J lose 0 bases and 7 bases, and a span of 12 bases separates them.

The chain couples TRBV4-2 to TRBJ1-4, with the identity of the D gene unclear. The sequence derives from a woman aged 45-65 years with Graves' hyperthyroidism. Sequenced: blood. CDR3 sequence: CASSQENHSGEKLFF. The DNA is as follows: TGTGCCAGCAGCCAAGAGAATCATTCGGGTGAAAAACTGTTTTTT.